Listed here are 19 T cell receptor beta chains from one sample, sequenced in a study of T cells in Graves' hyperthyroidism and ophthalmopathy. Researchers amplified the TCR beta CDR3 regions from RNA transcripts. The TCR CDR3 first-round RT-PCR relied on the HTBI primer set. Using its own MiXCR run on the multiplex PCR reads, TCRdb lists one record per CDR3 protein. Of 400,000 to 450,000 distinct CDR3 sequences listed, roughly 14% are singletons. Sequencing used blood. The receptors stem from a man in his late teens or twenties with Graves' ophthalmopathy.

This clonotype was found a few times. The rearrangement uses TRBV14 and TRBJ2-7, with TRBD2 identical over 7 bases. Germline CDR1 SGHDN, CDR2 FVKESK. The CDR3 totals 15 residues. V lost 6 bases, J lost 5 bases, and 13 bases stayed unmatched. CDR3 loop: CASSHRTSHPHEQYF. CDR3 DNA: TGTGCCAGCAGTCATCGGACTAGTCATCCCCACGAGCAGTACTTC.

This clonotype was seen ten or more times. V usage is TRBV7-9 and J usage is TRBJ2-7; tentatively, D is TRBD1 (8 bases). The CDR3 sequence is 16 residues long. CDR1 SEHNR and CDR2 FQNEAQ come from the germline V gene (reference sequence). V shed 5 bases and J shed 6 bases, with 23 bases lying between them. The DNA of the CDR3 is TGTGCCAGCAGCCGGAGGGGGGGACAGGCAACCCCCGAGCAGTACTTC. This sequence encodes CASSRRGGQATPEQYF.

This clonotype was seen at least ten times. The chain couples TRBV27 to TRBJ2-1; the D is unclear. V shed 6 bases and J shed 0 bases, with 9 bases lying between them. The CDR3 is made up of 14 amino acids. The germline CDR1 and CDR2 sequences are MNHEY and SMNVEV (reference sequence). The CDR3 reads CASSLASSYNEQFF. The CDR3 DNA reads TGTGCCAGCAGCTTGGCGAGCTCCTACAATGAGCAGTTCTTC.

This clonotype came up many times. The chain employs TRBV7-6 and TRBJ2-7; 8 bases align to TRBD2. The V gene's germline CDR1 is SGHVS and CDR2 FNYEAQ. The CDR3 covers 14 residues. Trimming took 5 bases from V and 3 from J; bases not matched to a gene: 6. The CDR3 DNA follows: TGTGCCAGCAGCGCCCGGGGGGGGAACTACGAGCAGTACTTC. Encoded protein: CASSARGGNYEQYF. The full variable domain, with the rest looked up from reference TRBV7-6 and TRBJ2-7, is GAGVSQSPRYKVTKRGQDVALRCDPISGHVSLYWYRQALGQGPEFLTYFNYEAQQDKSGLPNDRFSAERPEGSISTLTIQRTEQRDSAMYRCASSARGGNYEQYFGPGTRLTVT.

This clonotype was found many times. V and J are TRBV7-9 and TRBJ2-5; no firm D call. Germline CDR1 reads SEHNR; CDR2 reads FQNEAQ (reference sequence). The CDR3 extends over 12 amino acids. V lost 9 bases to trimming and J lost 2 bases, with 10 bases between them. The CDR3 spells CASTPAQETQYF. The CDR3 bases are TGTGCCAGTACCCCGGCACAAGAGACCCAGTACTTC. The full variable domain, its missing parts supplied by reference TRBV7-9 and TRBJ2-5, is DTGVSQNPRHKITKRGQNVTFRCDPISEHNRLYWYRQTLGQGPEFLTYFQNEAQLEKSRLLSDRFSAERPKGSFSTLEIQRTEQGDSAMYLCASTPAQETQYFGPGTRLLVL.

In this sample, this clonotype turned up many times. The rearrangement joins TRBV3-1 to TRBJ2-5; 7 bases align to TRBD2. CDR1 and CDR2 from the germline V gene are LGHDT and YNNKEL (reference sequence). This CDR3 has 15 amino acids. Trimming took 6 bases from V and 6 from J; bases not matched to a gene: 13. The CDR3 DNA reads TGTGCCAGCAGAGGGTCTCGACTAGCCAAGCAGACCCAGTACTTC. Protein product: CASRGSRLAKQTQYF.

This clonotype appeared many times. The V and J genes are TRBV7-9 and TRBJ2-1, with D possibly called TRBD1 or TRBD2 (6 bases each). Trimming shortened V by 5 bases and J by 0 bases, and 17 bases separated the two germline ends. Germline V gene sequence: CDR1 SEHNR, CDR2 FQNEAQ (reference sequence). This CDR3 is built from 17 residues. CDR3 sequence reads: CASSPLGGPSSYNEQFF. In nucleotides, the CDR3 is TGTGCCAGCAGCCCCTTAGGGGGGCCGAGCTCCTACAATGAGCAGTTCTTC.

This clonotype was picked up a small number of times. The chain carries TRBV5-8 and TRBJ1-1; 10 nucleotides align to TRBD1. Germline-derived CDR1 and CDR2 are SGHTS and YDEGEE. The CDR3 spans 14 residues. Unmatched junction bases numbered 11, after V lost 4 bases and J lost 11 bases. CDR3: CASSQLRTGGHAFF. DNA for the CDR3: TGTGCCAGCAGCCAACTTCGGACAGGGGGGCACGCTTTCTTT.

This clonotype was found a few times. Just one base apart from a much larger clone, this may be a read error. The CDR3 bases are TGTGCCGGCAGCGGGGAATGGCGGGGGCCGTACAATGAGCAGTTCTTC. Translation: CAGSGEWRGPYNEQFF. The rearrangement links TRBV11-3 to TRBJ2-1; possible D gene TRBD2, 7 bases. Germline V gene data show CDR1 as SGHNT and CDR2 as YENEEA. This CDR3 is built from 16 residues. The full variable domain, rest sourced from reference TRBV11-3 and TRBJ2-1, is EAGVVQSPRYKIIEKKQPVAFWCNPISGHNTLYWYLQNLGQGPELLIRYENEEAVDDSQLPKDRFSAERLKGVDSTLKIQPAELGDSAVYLCAGSGEWRGPYNEQFFGPGTRLTVL.

The chain combines TRBV14 with TRBJ1-3; D unclear. Germline-derived CDR1 and CDR2 are SGHDN and FVKESK. The CDR3 contains 15 residues. V lost 0 bases to trimming and J lost 0 bases, with 6 bases between them. In DNA form, the CDR3 reads TGTGCCAGCAGCCAAGATCCCTACTCTGGAAACACCATATATTTT. This gives the protein CASSQDPYSGNTIYF.

This clonotype showed up many times. The chain employs TRBV12-3 or TRBV12-4 and TRBJ1-1; 9 nucleotides agree with TRBD1. The ends lost 2 bases at V and 11 bases at J; junction bases unmatched: 6. CDR3 length: 13 residues. The CDR3 sequence: CASSLPWDRAAFF. The CDR3 region has the DNA TGTGCCAGCAGTTTACCCTGGGACAGGGCGGCTTTCTTT.

The table lists this clonotype with a few counts. The chain is built from TRBV25-1 and TRBJ2-3, with TRBD2 as a possible D gene (6 bases). Germline-derived CDR1 and CDR2 are MGHDK and SYGVNS. The V gene lost 2 bases and the J gene lost 0 bases, with 6 bases spanning the gap. The CDR3 extends over 14 amino acids. CDR3 DNA sequence: TGTGCCAGCAGTGAAGCGGGGAGCACAGATACGCAGTATTTT. This translates into CASSEAGSTDTQYF.

Only a few counts were recorded for this clonotype. The chain combines TRBV6-1 with TRBJ2-1; D is unresolved. Trimming stripped 5 bases from V and 3 bases from J, with 14 bases between. In germline, CDR1 is MNHNS, CDR2 SASEGT. This CDR3 has 15 residues. CDR3 in amino acids: CASSRPGWDYNEQFF. The DNA for the CDR3 is TGTGCCAGCAGTAGACCCGGTTGGGACTACAATGAGCAGTTCTTC.

This clonotype was detected ten times or more. This chain uses TRBV6-1 with TRBJ1-1; D is possibly TRBD1 (5 bases). The CDR3 is 15 amino acids. The V end lost 6 bases, the J end lost 3 bases, and 17 bases lay between the germline ends. Germline CDR1 is MNHNS and CDR2 is SASEGT. CDR3 bases: TGTGCCAGCAGACCTAATGGGGCAGGGTACACTGAAGCTTTCTTT. This codes for CASRPNGAGYTEAFF.

This clonotype was detected ten times or more. The J gene is TRBJ1-5, the V gene TRBV12-3 or TRBV12-4; perhaps TRBD1 as D (6 bases). CDR3 length: 14 residues. The V and J ends lost 2 bases and 5 bases respectively, with 10 bases between them. This CDR3 reads CASSLMAGDQPQHF. The CDR3 coding sequence is TGTGCCAGCAGTTTAATGGCAGGGGATCAGCCCCAGCATTTT.

This clonotype was observed a few times. The chain is built from TRBV19 and TRBJ1-2; TRBD1 matches at 8 bases. CDR1 is LNHDA and CDR2 is SQIVND in the germline V gene (reference sequence). V was clipped by 6 bases and J by 8 bases; unmatched bases: 8. The length of the CDR3 is 13 residues. The CDR3 region has the DNA TGTGCCAGTAGACCCGGACAGGGCGGAGGCTACACCTTC. This codes for CASRPGQGGGYTF.

This clonotype has at least ten counts. The chain uses TRBV28 and TRBJ1-1; the D is unclear. Germline loops: CDR1 MDHEN, CDR2 SYDVKM. The germline V and J ends were trimmed by 7 bases and 3 bases, with 18 bases remaining between them. This CDR3 is built from 15 residues. The CDR3 DNA reads TGTGCCAGCAAGCTACCCCCGGGAGCGGACACTGAAGCTTTCTTT. It translates to CASKLPPGADTEAFF.

This clonotype was detected many times. The chain couples TRBV16 to TRBJ1-5; 7 positions agree with TRBD1. The CDR3 consists of 16 residues. Trimming removed 0 bases from V and 5 bases from J; junction bases left unmatched: 7. Germline V gene data show CDR1 as KGHSY and CDR2 as FQNENV. DNA for the CDR3: TGTGCCAGCAGCCAATCGCTGGACAGGCTGGATCAGCCCCAGCATTTT. It is translated as CASSQSLDRLDQPQHF.

In its sample, this clonotype was seen many times. V gene TRBV27 combines with J gene TRBJ1-6; 8 nucleotides agree with TRBD1. Germline V gene data show CDR1 as MNHEY and CDR2 as SMNVEV (reference sequence). This CDR3 has 14 residues. The V segment lost 5 bases and the J segment 10 bases; nucleotides outside the gene matches: 7. For the CDR3, the DNA is TGTGCCAGCAGTCTCGGACAGGGTTGGTCACCCCTCCACTTT. Encoded protein: CASSLGQGWSPLHF.